This TCR beta chain was documented in a study of blood T cell repertoires in COVID-19. Participant age was roughly 18 to 89 years, and participants resided in about two dozen US areas. Clinical history as reported by participants underpinned cohort assignment. Either two negative PCRs, clearance, or symptom resolution qualified Cohort 3 donors as recovered. The ends lost 6 bases at V and 7 bases at J; junction bases unmatched: 7. The CDR3 loop spans 15 amino acids. CDR1 MGHDK and CDR2 SYGVNS come from the germline V gene. Authors' data handling: Amplifying reference gene primers gave estimates of nucleated cell counts. Some clones are missing from TCRdb's copy, which holds only in-frame ones; the method was immunoSEQ multiplex PCR. That table furnishes V, J and clone size, whereas the DNA furnished D and trimming. In the table there are more than 400,000 clones, around 90% of which are singletons.

The TCR comes from a woman aged 18-29 years who had recovered from COVID-19. The chain combines TRBV25-1 with TRBJ1-6, with TRBD1 matching over 9 bases. Sequencing was done on a sample of PBMCs or T cells enriched from blood (not recorded which). CDR3 in amino acids: CASRKQGARNSPLHF. Written as DNA, the CDR3 is TGTGCCAGCAGGAAACAGGGGGCGAGGAATTCACCCCTCCACTTT.